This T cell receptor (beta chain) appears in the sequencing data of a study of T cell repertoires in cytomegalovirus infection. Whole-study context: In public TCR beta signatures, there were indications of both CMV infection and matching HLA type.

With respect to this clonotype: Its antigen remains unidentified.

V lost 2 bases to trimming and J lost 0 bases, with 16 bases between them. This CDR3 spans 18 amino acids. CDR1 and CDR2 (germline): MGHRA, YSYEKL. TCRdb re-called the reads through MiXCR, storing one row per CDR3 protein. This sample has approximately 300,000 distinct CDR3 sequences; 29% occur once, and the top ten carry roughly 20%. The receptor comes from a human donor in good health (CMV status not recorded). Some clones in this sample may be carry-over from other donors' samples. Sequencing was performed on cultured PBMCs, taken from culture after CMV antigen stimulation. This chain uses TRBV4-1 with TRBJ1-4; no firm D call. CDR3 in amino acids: CASSQLSGKTPTNEKLFF. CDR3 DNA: TGCGCCAGCAGCCAATTAAGTGGGAAGACACCAACTAATGAAAAACTGTTTTTT.